This TCR beta chain was identified in a study of cytomegalovirus exposure and HLA in healthy donors. Study results and limitations: Most TCR sequences proved rare, with some public TCRs found in many donors. Specific recognition of CMV antigens was confirmed in vitro for a few chains (all CMV-associated).

Germline-derived CDR1 and CDR2 are SGHAT and FQNNGV. This CDR3 is built from 15 residues. The ends were cut back, 7 bases at V and 3 bases at J, with 18 bases in the middle. Regarding this clone: The antigen is not known.

The PCR used 60 Vbeta and 13 Jbeta primers. Profiled with immunoSEQ multiplex PCR; TCRdb holds only in-frame clones, not every one. The profile shows roughly 170,000 clones, almost 80% of them singletons. V and J are TRBV11-2 and TRBJ1-1; no firm D call. This clonotype was obtained from a man aged 25 to 45 in good health and CMV-seronegative. The specimen was PBMCs. This CDR3 is CASTSWRGPHTEAFF. CDR3 nucleotides: TGTGCCAGCACCTCGTGGAGAGGGCCGCACACTGAAGCTTTCTTT.